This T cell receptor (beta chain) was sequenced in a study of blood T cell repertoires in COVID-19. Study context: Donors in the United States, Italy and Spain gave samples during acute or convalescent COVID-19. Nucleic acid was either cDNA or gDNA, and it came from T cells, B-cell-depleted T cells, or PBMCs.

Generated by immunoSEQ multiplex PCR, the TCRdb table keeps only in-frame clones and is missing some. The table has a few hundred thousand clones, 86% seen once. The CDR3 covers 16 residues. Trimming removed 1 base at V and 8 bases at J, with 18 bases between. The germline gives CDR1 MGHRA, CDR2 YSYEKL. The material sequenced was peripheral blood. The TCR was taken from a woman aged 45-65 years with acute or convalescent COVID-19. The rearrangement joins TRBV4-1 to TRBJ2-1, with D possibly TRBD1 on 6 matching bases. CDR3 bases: TGCGCCAGCAGCCAAGCAGGAGCAGGGGTGGGCGATGAGCAGTTCTTC. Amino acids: CASSQAGAGVGDEQFF.